The next 5 T cell receptor beta chains were all read from a single sample in a study of blood T cell repertoires in COVID-19. Repertoires were generated with immunoSEQ multiplex PCR, while TCRdb's copy carries only in-frame clones and drops some. The sample lists 200,000 to 250,000 clones, 84% occurring once. What was sequenced was PBMCs or T cells enriched from blood (not recorded which). The source of these receptors is a man between 60 and 70 years old who had recovered from COVID-19.

The chain couples TRBV4-1 to TRBJ1-2, with no clear D. CDR3 size: 14 residues. Germline lookup yields CDR1 MGHRA and CDR2 YSYEKL. The germline V and J ends were trimmed by 0 bases and 0 bases, with 5 bases remaining between them. The CDR3 sequence: CASSQERANYGYTF. Written as DNA, the CDR3 is TGCGCCAGCAGCCAAGAGAGAGCTAACTATGGCTACACCTTC.

The chain is built from TRBV21-1 and TRBJ1-5; the table gives TRBD1 as D, unverified against the DNA. TRBV21-1 counts as a pseudogene. The CDR3 is 15 residues long. CDR3 sequence reads: CASTTICLSGQPQHF. The DNA for the CDR3 is TGTGCCAGCACCACAATTTGCCTCAGTGGTCAGCCCCAGCATTTT.

This clone was seen more than once but under ten times. The chain joins TRBV27 to TRBJ2-7, with 11 bases identical to TRBD1. V lost 10 bases to trimming and J lost 4 bases; unmatched junction nucleotides: 9. CDR1 is MNHEY, CDR2 SMNVEV, per germline (reference sequence). There are 14 residues in the CDR3. The CDR3: CATRRGQGGYEQYF. Here the CDR3 DNA reads TGTGCCACTCGCCGGGGACAGGGGGGTTACGAGCAGTACTTC.

This clone was observed a few times. The gene calls are TRBV18 and TRBJ2-7; D remains ambiguous. Trimming shortened V by 0 bases and J by 1 base, and 10 bases separated the two germline ends. Germline V lookup: CDR1 KGHSH, CDR2 LQKENI. The CDR3 is made up of 15 amino acids. CDR3 nucleotides: TGTGCCAGCTCACCACCGACGGGTAATTCCTACGAGCAGTACTTC. This translates into CASSPPTGNSYEQYF.

V and J are TRBV6-4 and TRBJ1-1, with unresolved D. CDR3 length: 15 residues. CDR1 MRHNA and CDR2 SNTAGT come from the germline V gene. V was trimmed by 8 bases and J by 4 bases, leaving 20 bases between them. The CDR3 region is CASPEEGEPPTEAFF. The CDR3 region has the DNA TGTGCCAGCCCGGAGGAAGGAGAGCCCCCCACTGAAGCTTTCTTT.